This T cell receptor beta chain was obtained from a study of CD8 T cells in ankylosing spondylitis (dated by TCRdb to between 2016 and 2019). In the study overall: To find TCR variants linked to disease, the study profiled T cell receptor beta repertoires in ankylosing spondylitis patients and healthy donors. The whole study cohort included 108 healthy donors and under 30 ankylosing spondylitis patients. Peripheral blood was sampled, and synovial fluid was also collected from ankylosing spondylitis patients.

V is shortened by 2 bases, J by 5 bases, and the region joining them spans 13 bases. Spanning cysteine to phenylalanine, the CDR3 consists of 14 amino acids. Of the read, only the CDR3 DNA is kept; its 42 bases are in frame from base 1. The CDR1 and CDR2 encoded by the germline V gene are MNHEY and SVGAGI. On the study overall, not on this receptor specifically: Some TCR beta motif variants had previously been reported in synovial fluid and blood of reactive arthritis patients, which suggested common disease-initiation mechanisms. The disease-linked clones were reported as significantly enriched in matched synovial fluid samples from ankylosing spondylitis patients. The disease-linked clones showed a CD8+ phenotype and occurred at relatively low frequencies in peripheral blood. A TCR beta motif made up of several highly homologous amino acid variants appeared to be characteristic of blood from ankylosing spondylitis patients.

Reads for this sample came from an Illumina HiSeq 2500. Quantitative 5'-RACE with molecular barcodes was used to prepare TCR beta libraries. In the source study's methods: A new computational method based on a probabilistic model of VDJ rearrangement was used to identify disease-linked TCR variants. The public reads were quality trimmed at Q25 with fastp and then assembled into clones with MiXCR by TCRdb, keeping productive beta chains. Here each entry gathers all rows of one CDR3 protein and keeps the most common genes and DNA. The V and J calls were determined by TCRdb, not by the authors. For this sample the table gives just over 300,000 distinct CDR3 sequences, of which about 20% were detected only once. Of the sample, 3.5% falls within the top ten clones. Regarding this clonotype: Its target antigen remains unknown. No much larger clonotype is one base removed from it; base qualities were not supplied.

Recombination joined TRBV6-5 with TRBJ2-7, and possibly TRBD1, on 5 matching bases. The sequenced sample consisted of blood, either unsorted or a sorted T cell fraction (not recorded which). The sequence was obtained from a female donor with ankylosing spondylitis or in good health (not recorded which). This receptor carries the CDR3 CASSYKRGPNEQYF. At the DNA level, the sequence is TGTGCCAGCAGTTACAAAAGGGGTCCTAACGAGCAGTACTTC.